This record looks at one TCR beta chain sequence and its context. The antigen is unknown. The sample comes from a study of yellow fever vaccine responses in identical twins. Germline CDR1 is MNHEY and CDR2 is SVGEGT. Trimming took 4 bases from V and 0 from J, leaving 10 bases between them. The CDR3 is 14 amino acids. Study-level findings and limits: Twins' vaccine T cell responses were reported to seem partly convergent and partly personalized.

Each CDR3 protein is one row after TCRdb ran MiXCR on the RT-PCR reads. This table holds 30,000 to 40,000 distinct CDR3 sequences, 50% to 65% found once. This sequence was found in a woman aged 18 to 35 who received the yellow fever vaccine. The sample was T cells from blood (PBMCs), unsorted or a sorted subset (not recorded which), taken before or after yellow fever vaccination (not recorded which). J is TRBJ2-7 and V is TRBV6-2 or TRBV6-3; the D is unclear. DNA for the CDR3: TGTGCCAGCAGTTTCCGCACCAGCTCCTACGAGCAGTACTTC. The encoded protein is CASSFRTSSYEQYF.